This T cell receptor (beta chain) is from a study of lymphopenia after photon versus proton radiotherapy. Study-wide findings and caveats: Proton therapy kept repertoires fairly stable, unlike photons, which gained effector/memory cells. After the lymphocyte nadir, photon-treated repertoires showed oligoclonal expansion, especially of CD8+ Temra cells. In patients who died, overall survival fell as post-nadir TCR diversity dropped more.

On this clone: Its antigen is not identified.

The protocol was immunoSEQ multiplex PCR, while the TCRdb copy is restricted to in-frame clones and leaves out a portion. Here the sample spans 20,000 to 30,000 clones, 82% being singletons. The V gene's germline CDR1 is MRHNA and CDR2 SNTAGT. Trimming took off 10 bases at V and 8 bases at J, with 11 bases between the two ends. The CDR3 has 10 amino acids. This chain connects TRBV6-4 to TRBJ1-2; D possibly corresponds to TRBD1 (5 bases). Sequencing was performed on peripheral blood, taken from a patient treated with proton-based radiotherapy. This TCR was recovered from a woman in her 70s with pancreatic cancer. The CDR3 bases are TGTGCCACCCAGGGAGTGGGCTACACCTTC. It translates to CATQGVGYTF.